Below, 26 T cell receptor beta chains from the same sample are listed, as sequenced in a study of T cell responses to AZD1222 COVID-19 vaccine. The protocol was immunoSEQ multiplex PCR, while the TCRdb copy is restricted to in-frame clones and leaves out a portion. The sample lists 120,000 to 150,000 clones, approximately 90% seen once, with over 3% in the top ten. Here the sequenced sample was peripheral blood, taken 28 days after the second AZD1222 dose. The source of these receptors is an adult who received the AZD1222 COVID-19 vaccine.

This chain's CDR3 is CASSPRLAGVQNEQFF. The CDR3 DNA sequence: TGCGCCAGCAGCCCCAGACTAGCGGGAGTCCAAAATGAGCAGTTCTTC. V usage is TRBV4-1 and J usage is TRBJ2-1; 12 bases agree with TRBD2. Trimming cost V 4 bases and J 7 bases; bases outside gene matches: 8. Germline lookup yields CDR1 MGHRA and CDR2 YSYEKL. This CDR3 is 16 amino acids long.

The chain is built from TRBV1 and TRBJ1-5; TRBD1 was called by the table and not checked on the DNA. TRBV1 is tagged as a pseudogene. The CDR3 sequence is 18 residues long. The CDR3 bases are TGCACCAGCAGCCAAGATCTCCGGACAGGGCATAGCAATCAGCCCCAGCATTTT. Translating it yields CTSSQDLRTGHSNQPQHF.

The genes are TRBV5-4 and TRBJ2-7; maybe TRBD2 (6 bases). The CDR3 is 13 residues long. V lost 0 bases and J lost 6, with 10 bases in between. Germline V gives CDR1 SGHNT, CDR2 YYREEE (reference sequence). The CDR3 sequence is CASSLGGNLEQYF. In nucleotides, the CDR3 is TGTGCCAGCAGCTTGGGCGGGAACCTCGAGCAGTACTTC.

This chain joins TRBV29-1 and TRBJ2-5; 10 bases are shared with TRBD1. Germline V CDR1 and CDR2: SQVTM, ANQGSEA. There are 13 residues in the CDR3. Unmatched junction bases numbered 7, after V lost 7 bases and J lost 5 bases. This CDR3 is CSAQTGGSETQYF. The CDR3 nucleotides read TGCAGCGCCCAGACAGGGGGCAGCGAGACCCAGTACTTC.

The V and J genes are TRBV5-1 and TRBJ1-3; D unresolved. Germline lookup yields CDR1 SGHRS and CDR2 YFSETQ. V was shortened by 0 bases and J by 2 bases, with 9 bases between the two germline ends. This CDR3 has 15 amino acids. DNA for the CDR3: TGCGCCAGCAGCTTGGAACTCTCGGCTGGAAACACCATATATTTT. This codes for CASSLELSAGNTIYF.

The rearrangement uses TRBV9 and TRBJ1-2, with TRBD1 identical over 11 bases. This CDR3 contains 15 residues. In germline, CDR1 is SGDLS, CDR2 YYNGEE. The V and J ends lost 0 bases and 7 bases, in that order; junction bases with no gene match: 5. The CDR3 coding sequence is TGTGCCAGCAGCGTAGAGGACAGGGGGCTGGGTGGCTACACCTTC. Amino acids: CASSVEDRGLGGYTF.

The gene calls are TRBV6-4 and TRBJ2-1, with 13 positions matching TRBD2. The CDR3 loop spans 15 amino acids. Germline assignment: CDR1 MRHNA and CDR2 SNTAGT. J was trimmed by 9 bases and V by 3 bases; bases with no gene match: 5. The CDR3 DNA sequence: TGTGCCAGCAGTGAAGAAGGACTAGCGGGAGCTGAGCAGTTCTTC. Amino acids: CASSEEGLAGAEQFF.

Here the CDR3 reads CAGKDGYTEAFF. The CDR3 nucleotides read TGTGCCGGAAAAGACGGGTACACTGAAGCTTTCTTT. The V gene is TRBV30, the J gene TRBJ1-1; D gene ambiguous. V was pared by 8 bases and J by 3 bases, with 13 bases between. Germline V gene data show CDR1 as GTSNPN and CDR2 as SVGIG (reference sequence). CDR3 length equals 12 residues. The full variable domain, rest sourced from reference TRBV30 and TRBJ1-1, is SQTIHQWPATLVQPVGSPLSLECTVEGTSNPNLYWYRQAAGRGLQLLFYSVGIGQISSEVPQNLSASRPQDRQFILSSKKLLLSDSGFYLCAGKDGYTEAFFGQGTRLTVV.

The chain carries TRBV9 and TRBJ2-3, with D possibly TRBD2 on 5 matching bases. Per germline, CDR1 SGDLS and CDR2 YYNGEE. V lost 0 bases, J lost 2 bases, and 13 bases lay in between. The CDR3 length is 16 residues. This CDR3 reads CASSVAQGLTTDTQYF. The CDR3 coding sequence is TGTGCCAGCAGCGTAGCTCAAGGACTCACCACAGATACGCAGTATTTT.

This clone appeared a single time. This CDR3 reads CASSQDRVGSAFF. CDR3 sequence (DNA): TGCGCCAGCAGCCAAGATCGCGTCGGCTCAGCTTTCTTT. The gene calls are TRBV4-3 and TRBJ1-1; no definite D call. V lost 0 bases to trimming and J lost 10 bases, with 12 bases between them. From germline, CDR1 is LGHNA and CDR2 YSLEER. This CDR3 has 13 residues.

The chain uses TRBV10-3 and TRBJ1-1; TRBD1 is a possible D gene (6 bases). The germline CDR1 and CDR2 sequences are ENHRY and SYGVKD. The CDR3 totals 15 residues. Trimming took off 5 bases at V and 1 base at J, with 14 bases between the two ends. CDR3 coding DNA: TGTGCCATCAGTCCAGGGGTACGTACGAACACTGAAGCTTTCTTT. Translated, it gives CAISPGVRTNTEAFF.

The chain is built from TRBV19 and TRBJ1-5; the D gene is possibly TRBD1 (6 bases). There are 14 residues in the CDR3. CDR1 and CDR2 (germline): LNHDA, SQIVND (reference sequence). Trimming removed 3 bases from V and 3 bases from J, with 9 bases in between. CDR3 residues: CASSIWGPNQPQHF. The CDR3 DNA follows: TGTGCCAGTAGTATCTGGGGGCCCAATCAGCCCCAGCATTTT.

V is TRBV3-1 (or the pseudogene TRBV3-2) and J is TRBJ1-2; no clear D. The germline CDR1 and CDR2 sequences are LGHDT and YNNKEL (reference sequence). The CDR3 consists of 16 residues. With 1 base removed from V and 1 base from J, the gap between germline ends came to 13 bases. In DNA form, the CDR3 reads TGTGCCAGCAGCCAAGCCCCCCGGCGGGGTAACTATGGCTACACCTTC. Translation: CASSQAPRRGNYGYTF.

This clone was picked up one time. The V gene is TRBV3-1 (or the pseudogene TRBV3-2), the J gene TRBJ2-7; 14 bases are a match to TRBD2. V shed 0 bases and J 5 bases; nucleotides not matched to a gene: 6. CDR3 length equals 17 residues. Germline lookup yields CDR1 LGHDT and CDR2 YNNKEL (reference sequence). This CDR3 is CASSQEGLAGEWHEQYF. DNA for the CDR3: TGTGCCAGCAGCCAAGAGGGACTAGCGGGAGAATGGCACGAGCAGTACTTC.

The chain links TRBV6-1 to TRBJ1-2; unclear D gene. This CDR3 spans 12 amino acids. Trimming left V 1 base short and J 5 bases short, with 5 bases between. In germline, CDR1 is MNHNS, CDR2 SASEGT. CDR3 nucleotide sequence: TGTGCCAGCAGTGAAGGGGGATATGGCTACACCTTC. This sequence encodes CASSEGGYGYTF.

The chain is built from TRBV3-1 (or the pseudogene TRBV3-2) and TRBJ2-7, with a possible D match to TRBD1 (5 bases). Germline V gene data show CDR1 as LGHDT and CDR2 as YNNKEL (reference sequence). V was shortened by 2 bases and J by 1 base, with 9 bases between the two germline ends. This CDR3 region has 14 residues. The CDR3 bases are TGTGCCAGCAGCCAACCCAGGGTATCCTACGAGCAGTACTTC. This encodes CASSQPRVSYEQYF.

This rearrangement joins TRBV6-5 to TRBJ1-4; possible D gene TRBD1, 6 bases. CDR1 and CDR2 from the germline V gene are MNHEY and SVGAGI. With 6 bases removed from V and 10 bases from J, the gap between germline ends came to 18 bases. The CDR3 covers 14 residues. This CDR3 is CASSHVPGHSKLFF. CDR3 DNA: TGTGCCAGCAGCCATGTGCCGGGACATTCAAAACTGTTTTTT.

CDR3 protein: CASSQDRLAGGGFNEQFF. CDR3 nucleotides: TGCGCCAGCAGCCAAGATAGGCTGGCGGGAGGGGGGTTTAATGAGCAGTTCTTC. V and J are TRBV4-3 and TRBJ2-1; TRBD2 matches at 9 bases. The CDR3 loop spans 18 amino acids. V shed 0 bases and J 7 bases; nucleotides not matched to a gene: 13. Per the germline V gene, CDR1 is LGHNA and CDR2 is YSLEER.

The chain recombines TRBV9 with TRBJ1-5; tentative D call: TRBD1 (6 bases). The CDR3 has 14 amino acids. The germline gives CDR1 SGDLS, CDR2 YYNGEE. Trimming took 3 bases from V and 9 from J, leaving 16 bases between them. CDR3 coding DNA: TGTGCCAGCAGCGATACAGGGTCCACGTGGCCCCAGCATTTT. This encodes CASSDTGSTWPQHF.

This chain connects TRBV5-1 to TRBJ2-1; no clear D gene. V dropped 5 bases and J dropped 5 bases, with 17 bases sitting between them. Germline values: CDR1 SGHRS, CDR2 YFSETQ. The CDR3 sequence is 15 residues long. The CDR3 reads CASSPGSTFHNEQFF. CDR3 nucleotide sequence: TGCGCCAGCAGTCCAGGTTCTACCTTTCACAATGAGCAGTTCTTC.

This chain links TRBV3-1 (or the pseudogene TRBV3-2) with TRBJ1-1; D gene ambiguous. CDR1 is LGHDT and CDR2 is YNNKEL in the germline V gene (reference sequence). The length of the CDR3 is 15 residues. Trimming left V 1 base short and J 3 bases short, with 12 bases between. The CDR3 DNA reads TGTGCCAGCAGCCAAGTAACGGGAGCTTACACTGAAGCTTTCTTT. It codes for CASSQVTGAYTEAFF.

The chain recombines TRBV6-6 with TRBJ2-1; 9 bases agree with TRBD2. With 6 bases clipped from V and 2 bases from J, the junction kept 8 bases outside the gene matches. Germline assignment: CDR1 MNHNY and CDR2 SVGAGI (reference sequence). CDR3 length: 16 amino acids. The chain's CDR3 is CASSSPLAGPYNEQFF. The CDR3 DNA reads TGTGCCAGCAGCTCCCCCCTAGCGGGACCCTACAATGAGCAGTTCTTC.

This chain joins TRBV20-1 and TRBJ2-2; 11 bases agree with TRBD2. Germline V lookup: CDR1 DFQATT, CDR2 SNEGSKA (reference sequence). V shed 3 bases and J 4 bases; nucleotides not matched to a gene: 4. This CDR3 contains 15 residues. The CDR3 DNA reads as TGCAGTGCTAGTAGCCTAGCGGGGGGCACCGGGGAGCTGTTTTTT. This gives the protein CSASSLAGGTGELFF.

This clone was picked up one time. The chain is built from TRBV6-5 and TRBJ1-5; D possibly corresponds to TRBD1 (5 bases). The length of the CDR3 is 15 residues. V was shortened by 6 bases and J by 1 base, with 13 bases between the two germline ends. Per the germline V gene, CDR1 is MNHEY and CDR2 is SVGAGI. The CDR3 bases are TGTGCCAGCAGAAGAACCGGGGGGAGCAATCAGCCCCAGCATTTT. Its protein product is CASRRTGGSNQPQHF.

This clone has a handful of counts. The chain joins TRBV7-8 to TRBJ1-5; TRBD1 is a possible D gene (6 bases). The CDR3 is 15 residues long. Germline V gene sequence: CDR1 SGHVS, CDR2 FQNEAQ. V lost 5 bases and J 0 bases, leaving 11 bases between the germline ends. The CDR3 DNA sequence: TGTGCCAGCAGCCAAGAGGACAGTAGCAATCAGCCCCAGCATTTT. Its translation: CASSQEDSSNQPQHF.

The chain is built from TRBV6-1 and TRBJ1-2; D uncertain. Per germline, CDR1 MNHNS and CDR2 SASEGT. V lost 0 bases and J lost 8, with 13 bases in between. The CDR3 runs 14 residues. The CDR3 protein is CASSEAPASGGYTF. DNA of the CDR3: TGTGCCAGCAGTGAAGCCCCAGCCTCGGGGGGCTACACCTTC.